These T cell receptor beta chains were read from a single sample in a study of T cell clonotyping in hematopoietic cell transplantation. TCRdb's copy holds only in-frame clones and misses some; the assay was immunoSEQ multiplex PCR. This table holds several thousand clones, around nine tenths found once. Source: PBMCs, taken 100 days after allogeneic stem cell transplant. The receptors here all came from a male patient aged 45 to 59 who had an allogeneic stem cell transplant from a related donor, so the T cells may come from the graft donor. Some clones in this sample may be carry-over from other donors' samples. The CDR3 runs from the conserved cysteine through the conserved F or W. The order of the fields is J gene, D gene, V gene, clone size, CDR3 protein, CDR3 DNA. D genes are given only for firm matches. Size is stated for part of the rows, as once, few or many counts, or as a class when the clone is expanded.

>TRBJ1-2|NA|TRBV2|NA
CASSEGQPYGYTF
TGTGCCAGCAGTGAAGGACAGCCCTATGGCTACACCTTC
>TRBJ1-2|NA|TRBV6-5|NA
CASSTRFGSYTF
TGTGCCAGCAGTACCAGGTTTGGTAGCTACACCTTC
>TRBJ2-7|NA|TRBV5-1|NA
CASSPIDIHEQYF
TGCGCCAGCAGCCCAATCGACATACACGAGCAGTACTTC
>TRBJ1-3|TRBD1|TRBV7-8|once
CASSPRGTGSGNTIYF
TGTGCCAGCAGCCCTAGAGGGACAGGCTCTGGAAACACCATATATTTT
>TRBJ2-5|TRBD2|TRBV7-2|few
CASSLTTSGQETQYF
TGTGCCAGCAGCTTAACGACTAGCGGGCAAGAGACCCAGTACTTC
>TRBJ1-2|NA|TRBV4-2|once
CASSLTGYTF
TGTGCCAGCAGTTTAACTGGCTACACCTTC
>TRBJ1-5|NA|TRBV27|NA
CASRAGSLRQPQHF
TGTGCCAGCAGGGCGGGCAGCCTGAGGCAGCCCCAGCATTTT
>TRBJ2-7|NA|TRBV6-5|once
CASSFEGTSAYEQYF
TGTGCCAGCAGTTTCGAGGGGACTTCTGCCTACGAGCAGTACTTC
>TRBJ1-1|TRBD1|TRBV28|NA
CASSFKGGVGTEAFF
TGTGCCAGCAGTTTTAAAGGGGGCGTGGGGACTGAAGCTTTCTTT
>TRBJ2-7|NA|TRBV4-2|NA
CASSPMGPLQYF
TGTGCCAGCAGTCCGATGGGCCCCCTGCAGTACTTC
>TRBJ1-2|TRBD1|TRBV14|NA
CASSHEGQGSYGYTF
TGTGCCAGCAGCCATGAAGGACAGGGGTCCTATGGCTACACCTTC
>TRBJ2-1|TRBD1|TRBV6-5|NA
CASGDSGYNEQFF
TGTGCCAGCGGGGACAGTGGCTACAATGAGCAGTTCTTC
>TRBJ1-5|NA|TRBV6-5|NA
CASSLGYNQPQHF
TGTGCCAGCAGCTTGGGTTACAATCAGCCCCAGCATTTT
>TRBJ1-6|NA|TRBV29-1|NA
CSVRMSGTDNSPLHF
TGCAGCGTTAGAATGAGCGGGACGGATAATTCACCCCTCCACTTT
>TRBJ1-2|TRBD1|TRBV28|NA
CASRDRGHGYTF
TGTGCCAGCAGGGACAGGGGTCATGGCTACACCTTC
>TRBJ1-2|NA|TRBV29-1|NA
CSVEEGTLYGYTF
TGCAGCGTTGAGGAGGGTACCCTATATGGCTACACCTTC
>TRBJ1-1|NA|TRBV30|NA
CAWDRFRGFTEAFF
TGTGCCTGGGACCGTTTCAGGGGTTTCACTGAAGCTTTCTTT
>TRBJ2-7|NA|TRBV2|NA
CASSVGQAYEQYF
TGTGCCAGCAGTGTTGGTCAGGCCTACGAGCAGTACTTC
>TRBJ2-7|NA|TRBV29-1|NA
CSVDFAGSSYEQYF
TGCAGCGTTGATTTTGCGGGGAGCTCCTACGAGCAGTACTTC
>TRBJ1-5|NA|TRBV2|NA
CASKGNSNQPQHF
TGTGCCAGCAAGGGTAATAGCAATCAGCCCCAGCATTTT
>TRBJ2-7|NA|TRBV5-1|NA
CASSFAWGRSSYEQYF
TGCGCCAGCAGTTTTGCTTGGGGGAGGAGCTCCTACGAGCAGTACTTC
>TRBJ1-2|TRBD1|TRBV19|NA
CASPGRGLGYGHTF
TGTGCCAGTCCCGGCAGGGGGCTTGGCTATGGCCACACCTTC
>TRBJ1-2|NA|TRBV10-3|NA
CAISVRGDYGYTF
TGTGCCATCAGTGTCAGGGGAGACTATGGCTACACCTTC
>TRBJ2-5|TRBD2|TRBV5-4|NA
CASSPGTSGSPQETQYF
TGTGCCAGCAGTCCGGGGACTAGCGGGAGTCCCCAAGAGACCCAGTACTTC
>TRBJ2-2|TRBD1|TRBV13|NA
CASSGQGPHGELFF
TGTGCCAGCAGCGGACAGGGTCCCCACGGGGAGCTGTTTTTT
>TRBJ2-1|TRBD2|TRBV30|NA
CAWIKGGTSQFF
TGTGCCTGGATCAAAGGGGGGACTAGTCAGTTCTTC
>TRBJ2-7|NA|TRBV10-3|NA
CATQGGGRGYEQYF
TGTGCCACCCAGGGGGGAGGGAGAGGCTACGAGCAGTACTTC
>TRBJ2-7|TRBD2|TRBV30|once
CAWSDDPASGGNSYEQYF
TGTGCCTGGAGTGATGACCCTGCTAGCGGGGGCAACTCCTACGAGCAGTACTTC
>TRBJ2-7|NA|TRBV30|few
CAWGQAYEQYF
TGTGCCTGGGGGCAAGCCTACGAGCAGTACTTC
>TRBJ2-2|TRBD2|TRBV10-3|once
CAISGAGGYAGELFF
TGTGCCATCAGTGGAGCGGGAGGATATGCCGGGGAGCTGTTTTTT
>TRBJ1-5|NA|TRBV30|NA
CAWSVEGPQHF
TGTGCCTGGAGTGTAGAGGGGCCCCAGCATTTT
>TRBJ1-6|NA|TRBV7-8|NA
CASSLTGNSPLHF
TGTGCCAGCAGCTTAACTGGTAATTCACCCCTCCACTTT
>TRBJ1-2|NA|TRBV5-1|NA
CASSLDSGQPNGYTF
TGCGCCAGCAGCTTGGATAGCGGGCAGCCGAATGGCTACACCTTC
>TRBJ2-2|NA|TRBV6-4|few
CASSTGSNTGELFF
TGTGCCAGCAGTACAGGTTCGAACACCGGGGAGCTGTTTTTT
>TRBJ2-1|NA|TRBV29-1|NA
CSVGGGKLYDEQFF
TGCAGCGTTGGTGGAGGTAAACTGTACGATGAGCAGTTCTTC
>TRBJ1-2|TRBD1|TRBV4-2|NA
CASSQVGTENYGYTF
TGTGCCAGCAGCCAAGTGGGGACAGAGAACTATGGCTACACCTTC
>TRBJ2-3|NA|TRBV7-8|NA
CASSPQYSTDTQYF
TGTGCCAGCAGCCCCCAGTATAGCACAGATACGCAGTATTTT